This passage covers 16 T cell receptor beta chains from one sample sequenced in a study of blood T cell repertoires in COVID-19. Clones were read by immunoSEQ multiplex PCR, and TCRdb kept only the in-frame ones, dropping some. The sample has some 250,000 clones; approximately 90% are singletons. The sample taken for sequencing was PBMCs or T cells enriched from blood (not recorded which). The receptors shown here come from a man aged 40-49 years who had recovered from COVID-19.

The chain joins TRBV10-3 to TRBJ2-7, with 8 bases fitting TRBD1. V shed 5 bases and J 2 bases; nucleotides not matched to a gene: 2. The CDR3 length is 13 residues. Germline CDR1 and CDR2: ENHRY and SYGVKD. CDR3 sequence reads: CAISKDRAYEQYF. CDR3 DNA sequence: TGTGCCATCAGTAAGGACAGGGCCTACGAGCAGTACTTC.

The rearrangement joins TRBV7-9 to TRBJ1-3; 8 nucleotides match TRBD1. CDR1 and CDR2 (germline): SEHNR, FQNEAQ (reference sequence). This CDR3 region has 16 residues. Losses at the gene ends were 8 bases for V and 2 bases for J; bases not matched to a gene: 11. In DNA form, the CDR3 reads TGTGCCAGCCAAGACAGGGGATATGCTACTGGAAACACCATATATTTT. Protein sequence: CASQDRGYATGNTIYF.

V usage is TRBV15 and J usage is TRBJ1-4; D is undetermined. Germline CDR1 and CDR2: LNHNV and YYDKDF (reference sequence). The CDR3 extends over 15 amino acids. V lost 5 bases to trimming and J lost 6 bases, with 16 bases between them. CDR3 protein: CATSETTRWDEKLFF. CDR3 bases: TGTGCCACCAGCGAGACTACCCGGTGGGATGAAAAACTGTTTTTT.

V usage is TRBV13 and J usage is TRBJ2-7, with 8 bases identical to TRBD2. V dropped 4 bases and J dropped 4; count of bases not matched to a gene: 9. Germline CDR1 PRHDT, CDR2 FYEKMQ (reference sequence). The CDR3 runs to 15 residues. The CDR3 reads CASSSLRAGAYEQYF. In nucleotides, the CDR3 is TGTGCCAGCAGCTCCCTTAGAGCGGGAGCTTACGAGCAGTACTTC.

The V gene is TRBV3-1 (or the pseudogene TRBV3-2), the J gene TRBJ2-7; 14 nucleotides match TRBD2. Germline loops: CDR1 LGHDT, CDR2 YNNKEL (reference sequence). The CDR3 is 16 residues long. The J segment lost 4 bases and the V segment lost 0 bases, leaving 2 bases of the junction unmatched. Here the CDR3 DNA reads TGTGCCAGCAGCCAAGATCGACTAGCGGGGGGGTACGAGCAGTACTTC. Its protein is CASSQDRLAGGYEQYF.

J is TRBJ2-4 and V is TRBV6-6, with TRBD1 matching 10 bases. Germline assignment: CDR1 MNHNY and CDR2 SVGAGI (reference sequence). The CDR3 consists of 19 residues. Unmatched junction bases numbered 17, after V lost 5 bases and J lost 4 bases. The DNA of the CDR3 is TGTGCCAGCAGTCACAGGGGGACAGGGGTTGTGGAGTCGAAAAACATTCAGTACTTC. This sequence encodes CASSHRGTGVVESKNIQYF.

V usage is TRBV21-1 and J usage is TRBJ1-5. TRBV21-1 is a listed pseudogene. The CDR3 has 17 amino acids. Here the CDR3 DNA reads TGTGCCAGCAGCAAAGCCGACGGGGGGCCTGGCAATCAGCCCCAGCATTTT. This gives the protein CASSKADGGPGNQPQHF.

The chain employs TRBV28 and TRBJ1-5, with TRBD1 as a possible D gene (6 bases). V shed 6 bases and J shed 7 bases, with 22 bases lying between them. The CDR3 has 16 amino acids. CDR1 is MDHEN, CDR2 SYDVKM, per germline. DNA for the CDR3: TGTGCCAGCAGCAACACCGGGACAATACTCTCCCAGCCCCAGCATTTT. It encodes CASSNTGTILSQPQHF.

The chain carries TRBV6-9 and TRBJ2-3, with 12 positions matching TRBD2. Per germline, CDR1 MNHGY and CDR2 SVAAGI. The CDR3 runs 16 residues. V lost 4 bases and J lost 4; bases outside the gene matches: 6. CDR3 in amino acids: CASSSLAGGVADTQYF. The CDR3 DNA is TGTGCCAGCAGTTCTCTAGCGGGAGGGGTTGCAGATACGCAGTATTTT.

The chain couples TRBV12-5 to TRBJ2-5, with 7 nucleotides matching TRBD1. The CDR3 loop spans 15 amino acids. V shed 0 bases and J 3 bases; nucleotides not matched to a gene: 4. In germline, CDR1 is LGHNT, CDR2 FRNRAP. CDR3 in DNA: TGTGCTAGTGGTTTGGTACTTCAGGGGGAAGAGACCCAGTACTTC. As protein: CASGLVLQGEETQYF. The full variable domain, its missing parts supplied by reference TRBV12-5 and TRBJ2-5, is DARVTQTPRHKVTEMGQEVTMRCQPILGHNTVFWYRQTMMQGLELLAYFRNRAPLDDSGMPKDRFSAEMPDATLATLKIQPSEPRDSAVYFCASGLVLQGEETQYFGPGTRLLVL.

This rearrangement joins TRBV6-6 to TRBJ1-6; 8 positions match TRBD1. V dropped 10 bases and J dropped 5; count of bases not matched to a gene: 7. The CDR3 covers 14 residues. CDR1 and CDR2 from the germline V gene are MNHNY and SVGAGI (reference sequence). CDR3 in amino acids: CATVPGQDNSPLHF. The DNA for the CDR3 is TGTGCCACCGTACCGGGACAGGATAATTCACCCCTCCACTTT.

For the CDR3, the DNA is TGTGCCAGCAGCTTATCTGACAGGAACACTGAAGCTTTCTTT. Its translation is CASSLSDRNTEAFF. The chain joins TRBV7-3 to TRBJ1-1; possibly TRBD1 for D (5 bases). This CDR3 has 14 amino acids. Germline V gene sequence: CDR1 SGHTA, CDR2 FQGTGA. V lost 2 bases, J lost 1 base, and 8 bases lay in between.

V usage is TRBV20-1 and J usage is TRBJ2-7; 8 bases map to TRBD2. CDR1 and CDR2 (germline): DFQATT, SNEGSKA (reference sequence). V lost 3 bases, J lost 2 bases, and 6 bases stayed unmatched. This CDR3 has 14 residues. CDR3 DNA sequence: TGCAGTGCTAGTATATTCGGGGGGGCCTACGAGCAGTACTTC. Protein sequence: CSASIFGGAYEQYF.

This clone was counted a single time. The chain carries TRBV5-1 and TRBJ1-2, with TRBD1 matching over 7 bases. V shed 4 bases, J shed 6 bases, and the junction held 6 bases outside the gene matches. Germline CDR1 is SGHRS and CDR2 is YFSETQ. There are 13 residues in the CDR3. The chain's CDR3 is CASSPGDRDGYTF. In nucleotides, the CDR3 is TGCGCCAGCAGCCCGGGGGACAGAGATGGCTACACCTTC.

V usage is TRBV19 and J usage is TRBJ1-1; D perhaps matches TRBD1 (6 bases). V lost 3 bases and J lost 6, with 20 bases in between. The CDR3 contains 16 residues. CDR1 and CDR2 from the germline V gene are LNHDA and SQIVND (reference sequence). Here the CDR3 reads CASSILLGTSGAEAFF. DNA for the CDR3: TGTGCCAGTAGTATCTTACTTGGGACAAGTGGCGCTGAAGCTTTCTTT.

V is TRBV19 and J is TRBJ1-5, with unresolved D. CDR1 and CDR2 from the germline V gene are LNHDA and SQIVND (reference sequence). V gave up 5 bases and J gave up 0 bases, with 8 bases separating them. The CDR3 runs to 14 residues. CDR3 loop: CASSSPGSNQPQHF. DNA of the CDR3: TGTGCCAGTAGTTCGCCAGGTAGCAATCAGCCCCAGCATTTT.